Listed below are T cell receptor beta chains from one sample, sequenced in a study of cytomegalovirus exposure and HLA in healthy donors. Assay used: immunoSEQ multiplex PCR; TCRdb lists only in-frame clones, some missing. The sample consists of some 120,000 clones, about four fifths of them appearing once. Specimen: PBMCs. All receptors derive from a woman aged 55 to 70 in good health and CMV-seropositive. The CDR3 runs from the conserved cysteine through the conserved F or W. Size is omitted from some rows. Given values are once, few, many or a class for expanded clones.

V gene: TRBV7-2
clone size: -
J gene: TRBJ1-1
CDR3 protein: CASSLQGNTEAFF

V gene: TRBV9
clone size: once
J gene: TRBJ2-5
CDR3 protein: CASSEEGGRSQETQYF

V gene: TRBV9
clone size: -
J gene: TRBJ2-3
CDR3 protein: CASSVGPRPDTQYF

V gene: TRBV18
clone size: -
J gene: TRBJ1-2
CDR3 protein: CASSPTQGTNYGYTF

V gene: TRBV30
clone size: -
J gene: TRBJ2-3
CDR3 protein: CAWSDGGRATDTQYF

V gene: TRBV6-6
clone size: -
J gene: TRBJ2-7
CDR3 protein: CASSIGQGAPLQYF

V gene: TRBV15
clone size: -
J gene: TRBJ2-4
CDR3 protein: CATSREASPMAGERNIQYF

V gene: TRBV4-3
clone size: -
J gene: TRBJ2-3
CDR3 protein: CASSQDDRVYTDTQYF

V gene: TRBV19
clone size: -
J gene: TRBJ2-7
CDR3 protein: CASSPIGTGVHEQYF

V gene: TRBV30
clone size: -
J gene: TRBJ2-1
CDR3 protein: CAWSVLASGRGEQFF

V gene: TRBV7-2
clone size: -
J gene: TRBJ1-4
CDR3 protein: CASSFWGRANEKLFF

V gene: TRBV4-3
clone size: -
J gene: TRBJ2-1
CDR3 protein: CASSQVWLGGYNEQFF

V gene: TRBV7-2
clone size: -
J gene: TRBJ1-1
CDR3 protein: CASSFLNRRTEAFF

V gene: TRBV4-3
clone size: -
J gene: TRBJ1-3
CDR3 protein: CASSKGQTLSGNTIYF

V gene: TRBV18
clone size: -
J gene: TRBJ2-7
CDR3 protein: CASSTPGGPGEQYF

V gene: TRBV5-1
clone size: -
J gene: TRBJ2-1
CDR3 protein: CASSLLGQGAGEQFF

V gene: TRBV7-9
clone size: -
J gene: TRBJ2-5
CDR3 protein: CASSKKTRRETQYF

V gene: TRBV2
clone size: -
J gene: TRBJ2-4
CDR3 protein: CASSDPRQGPAKNSQYF

V gene: TRBV7-9
clone size: -
J gene: TRBJ1-5
CDR3 protein: CASPLGGGPPPTQPQHF

V gene: TRBV5-1
clone size: -
J gene: TRBJ2-2
CDR3 protein: CASNRPEEGPGELFF

V gene: TRBV5-1
clone size: few
J gene: TRBJ2-1
CDR3 protein: CASSHGTSGVVDEQFF

V gene: TRBV7-8
clone size: -
J gene: TRBJ2-1
CDR3 protein: CASSLSRTTSGNEQFF

V gene: TRBV6-1
clone size: few
J gene: TRBJ1-1
CDR3 protein: CASSPQDGRNEAFF

V gene: TRBV5-1
clone size: -
J gene: TRBJ2-1
CDR3 protein: CASSRDRGSNEQFF

V gene: TRBV7-8
clone size: -
J gene: TRBJ2-7
CDR3 protein: CASSITLAGGPDNEQYF

V gene: TRBV4-3
clone size: -
J gene: TRBJ2-7
CDR3 protein: CASSPAFEGAYEQYF

V gene: TRBV21-1
clone size: -
J gene: TRBJ1-4
CDR3 protein: CASSNRDDNEKLFF

V gene: TRBV13
clone size: few
J gene: TRBJ2-5
CDR3 protein: CASSRRQGQETQYF

V gene: TRBV19
clone size: -
J gene: TRBJ2-7
CDR3 protein: CASSGGEGGYEQYF

V gene: TRBV7-8
clone size: -
J gene: TRBJ1-3
CDR3 protein: CASSIGQGNTIYF

V gene: TRBV18
clone size: few
J gene: TRBJ2-1
CDR3 protein: CASSPYGIAGGRNEQFF

V gene: TRBV6-6
clone size: -
J gene: TRBJ2-3
CDR3 protein: CASSYSRRGDTDTQYF

V gene: TRBV19
clone size: -
J gene: TRBJ2-6
CDR3 protein: CASMRGPGANVLTF

V gene: TRBV28
clone size: once
J gene: TRBJ2-2
CDR3 protein: CASSTDGNTGELFF

V gene: TRBV5-4
clone size: -
J gene: TRBJ2-1
CDR3 protein: CASSLDEHGEQFF

V gene: TRBV7-2
clone size: -
J gene: TRBJ1-5
CDR3 protein: CASSPRTGFYSNQPQHF

V gene: TRBV28
clone size: -
J gene: TRBJ2-2
CDR3 protein: CASRPGREDTGELFF

V gene: TRBV6-6
clone size: -
J gene: TRBJ1-3
CDR3 protein: CASLESGYSGNTIYF

V gene: TRBV7-2
clone size: -
J gene: TRBJ2-2
CDR3 protein: CASSRRTSGGPGELFF